This T cell receptor beta chain came from a study of cytomegalovirus exposure and HLA in healthy donors. At the level of the study: In an earlier analysis, 95 million to 140 million unique TCR beta sequences were found from some 200 million T cells.

As for this clone: Its matching antigen is unknown.

Both 60 Vbeta primers and 13 Jbeta primers went into the PCR. Profiled with immunoSEQ multiplex PCR; TCRdb holds only in-frame clones, not every one. Counted here are approximately 100,000 clones, roughly 70% occurring once; the ten biggest clones make up about a tenth. This CDR3 is 14 amino acids long. Trimming removed 5 bases at V and 2 bases at J, with 10 bases between. CDR1 and CDR2 from the germline V gene are SNHLY and FYNNEI. Points from the study as a whole: In a later analysis, TCR association rates varied by HLA locus: DRB1 most, HLA-C fewest.

The source material was PBMCs. The clonotype originates from a man aged 35-49 years in good health and CMV-seropositive. This chain uses TRBV2 with TRBJ2-1, with a tentative D call TRBD1 (5 bases). CDR3 amino acids: CASSRQGAYNEQFF. For the CDR3, the DNA is TGTGCCAGCAGTCGCCAGGGCGCCTACAATGAGCAGTTCTTC.